One sample yielded the 32 T cell receptor beta chains listed below, sequenced in a study of CD8+ T cells in alopecia areata. Sequencing templates came from extracted RNA that was reverse transcribed into cDNA. The assay was immunoSEQ multiplex PCR, and TCRdb's table has in-frame clones only and misses some. The table lists some 190,000 clones, 66% of them singletons. The treatment was: oral pan-JAK inhibitor, 5-10 mg twice daily. This sample comprised CD4+ T cells sorted from blood, obtained at week 44, from a patient treated with tofacitinib. The receptors were sampled from a human donor with alopecia areata.

This clone occurred a few times. V usage is TRBV29-1 and J usage is TRBJ2-3; tentatively, D is TRBD1 or TRBD2 (5 bases each). The germline V gene has CDR1 SQVTM and CDR2 ANQGSEA. V dropped 5 bases and J dropped 4 bases, with 10 bases sitting between them. The CDR3 is 12 amino acids. CDR3 amino acids: CSVREGPDTQYF. The DNA for the CDR3 is TGCAGCGTTCGTGAGGGGCCAGATACGCAGTATTTT.

This chain connects TRBV29-1 to TRBJ1-1; D is uncertain. CDR1 and CDR2 from the germline V gene are SQVTM and ANQGSEA. This CDR3 is 15 amino acids long. Between the trimmed V and J ends, which lost 2 bases and 8 bases, there was a span of 21 bases. The CDR3 DNA reads as TGCAGCGTTGAAAAGGCCTCCATGATCCAGCCAGAAGCTTTCTTT. Protein sequence: CSVEKASMIQPEAFF.

CDR3 nucleotides: TGCAGCGCCGCCGGGACAGGGGGTTTAGAGCAGTACTTC. As protein: CSAAGTGGLEQYF. This sequence joins TRBV29-1 and TRBJ2-7; 11 bases align to TRBD1. Trimming took 7 bases from V and 7 from J; bases not matched to a gene: 9. Germline-derived CDR1 and CDR2 are SQVTM and ANQGSEA. The CDR3 extends over 13 amino acids.

This clone came up a few times. The chain couples TRBV29-1 to TRBJ2-7; 7 bases align to TRBD1. Trimming at V came to 7 bases and at J to 2 bases, leaving 5 bases not matched to a gene. The CDR3 consists of 12 residues. In germline, CDR1 is SQVTM, CDR2 ANQGSEA. The CDR3 reads CSGGQSPYEQYF. The CDR3 DNA sequence: TGCAGCGGGGGACAGTCACCCTACGAGCAGTACTTC.

As to this clone: Other DNA sequences in the sample encode the same CDR3. The V call is TRBV29-1, the J call TRBJ1-2, with unresolved D. Germline assignment: CDR1 SQVTM and CDR2 ANQGSEA. CDR3 length equals 12 residues. V lost 4 bases and J lost 0, with 6 bases in between. Here the CDR3 reads CSVATSNYGYTF. CDR3 DNA: TGCAGCGTTGCCACATCTAACTATGGCTACACCTTC.

This clone was observed once. The rearrangement joins TRBV7-2 to TRBJ1-2; 8 nucleotides match TRBD1. Germline V gives CDR1 SGHTA, CDR2 FQGNSA. The trim removed 5 bases at V and 2 bases at J, leaving 7 bases unmatched. CDR3 length: 15 residues. CDR3 bases: TGTGCCAGCAGCGTCCAGGGGGCAATGAACTATGGCTACACCTTC. The encoded protein is CASSVQGAMNYGYTF.

This chain joins TRBV5-1 and TRBJ1-1; no clear D gene. The V end lost 2 bases, the J end lost 1 base, and 9 bases lay between the germline ends. CDR1 SGHRS and CDR2 YFSETQ come from the germline V gene. CDR3 length equals 14 residues. The CDR3, as DNA: TGCGCCAGCAGCTTTCGTTCCACGAACACTGAAGCTTTCTTT. As protein: CASSFRSTNTEAFF.

The genes are TRBV30 and TRBJ1-1; D is uncertain. Germline loops: CDR1 GTSNPN, CDR2 SVGIG (reference sequence). CDR3 size: 10 residues. The V and J ends lost 5 bases and 5 bases respectively, with 6 bases between them. CDR3 protein: CAWQGTEAFF. The CDR3 DNA follows: TGTGCCTGGCAAGGAACTGAAGCTTTCTTT. The variable domain in full, with the rest retrieved from reference TRBV30 and TRBJ1-1, is SQTIHQWPATLVQPVGSPLSLECTVEGTSNPNLYWYRQAAGRGLQLLFYSVGIGQISSEVPQNLSASRPQDRQFILSSKKLLLSDSGFYLCAWQGTEAFFGQGTRLTVV.

V is TRBV2 and J is TRBJ2-5; tentative D call: TRBD2 (5 bases). The CDR3 has 14 amino acids. Germline V gene lookup returns CDR1 SNHLY and CDR2 FYNNEI. V was clipped by 5 bases and J by 5 bases, with 15 bases between them. This CDR3 reads CASSMGVLEETQYF. The CDR3 DNA reads as TGTGCCAGCAGTATGGGAGTTTTGGAGGAGACCCAGTACTTC.

The rearrangement joins TRBV5-1 to TRBJ2-7, with D possibly being TRBD1 (6 bases). Germline loops: CDR1 SGHRS, CDR2 YFSETQ. Trimming took 0 bases from V and 2 from J, leaving 12 bases between them. The CDR3 is 15 amino acids. CDR3 coding DNA: TGCGCCAGCAGCTTGGAGCCCGGGACAACCTACGAGCAGTACTTC. This encodes CASSLEPGTTYEQYF.

The chain uses TRBV4-2 and TRBJ1-1; D call uncertain. Trimming shortened V by 0 bases and J by 3 bases, and 5 bases separated the two germline ends. Germline V CDR1 and CDR2: LGHNA, YNFKEQ. The CDR3 runs to 13 residues. The CDR3 loop is CASSQDWDTEAFF. The CDR3 DNA sequence: TGTGCCAGCAGCCAAGATTGGGACACTGAAGCTTTCTTT.

The chain couples TRBV6-1 to TRBJ1-2; D remains unclear. The CDR3 spans 15 residues. V was shortened by 6 bases and J by 4 bases, with 18 bases between the two germline ends. CDR1 and CDR2 (germline): MNHNS, SASEGT. The CDR3 loop is CASSPGITEGYGYTF. The DNA of the CDR3 is TGTGCCAGCAGCCCCGGGATCACGGAGGGCTATGGCTACACCTTC.

The table lists this clone with a few counts. The J gene is TRBJ1-2, the V gene TRBV20-1; 9 bases line up with TRBD1. The CDR3 is 11 residues long. Germline values: CDR1 DFQATT, CDR2 SNEGSKA (reference sequence). V trimming: 5 bases; J trimming: 8 bases; junction bases outside the gene matches: 3. CDR3 coding DNA: TGCAGTGCTCCCGGGACAGGGGGCTACACCTTC. Protein sequence: CSAPGTGGYTF.

This clone was counted a few times. The chain combines TRBV18 with TRBJ2-5; D remains ambiguous. Trimming took off 0 bases at V and 1 base at J, with 9 bases between the two ends. This CDR3 has 15 residues. Germline values: CDR1 KGHSH, CDR2 LQKENI. The CDR3 is CASSPPNSLQETQYF. The CDR3 nucleotides read TGTGCCAGCTCACCACCGAACTCCCTCCAAGAGACCCAGTACTTC.

This clone was seen a few times. The chain is built from TRBV18 and TRBJ1-1, with D maybe TRBD1 (6 bases). The germline CDR1 and CDR2 sequences are KGHSH and LQKENI. The CDR3 extends over 12 amino acids. With 3 bases removed from V and 6 bases from J, the gap between germline ends came to 8 bases. The CDR3 nucleotides are TGTGCCAGCTCACCGCGACAGGCTGAAGCTTTCTTT. Residues: CASSPRQAEAFF.

The chain has TRBV9 and TRBJ2-3, with D tentatively TRBD1 (6 bases). The ends were cut back, 3 bases at V and 3 bases at J, with 23 bases in the middle. Germline CDR1 and CDR2: SGDLS and YYNGEE. CDR3 length equals 18 residues. Written as DNA, the CDR3 is TGTGCCAGCAGCGACCAGACCCAAGACAGGAGGAGAACAGATACGCAGTATTTT. It is translated as CASSDQTQDRRRTDTQYF.

V usage is TRBV4-3 and J usage is TRBJ2-1; weak D call: TRBD2 (6 bases). Per the germline V gene, CDR1 is LGHNA and CDR2 is YSLEER. This CDR3 has 15 residues. Deletions cut 0 bases from V and 7 bases from J, with 13 bases between. The CDR3 loop is CASSQDGRGGNEQFF. In DNA, the CDR3 is TGCGCCAGCAGCCAAGATGGGCGGGGTGGGAATGAGCAGTTCTTC.

This clone occurred once. This chain joins TRBV29-1 and TRBJ1-1; D gene ambiguous. V was clipped by 4 bases and J by 1 base, with 10 bases between them. The germline V gene has CDR1 SQVTM and CDR2 ANQGSEA. The CDR3 extends over 13 amino acids. The CDR3 region is CSVAPKGNTEAFF. The CDR3 DNA sequence: TGCAGCGTTGCCCCAAAAGGGAACACTGAAGCTTTCTTT.

V usage is TRBV6-5 and J usage is TRBJ2-2; 9 bases line up with TRBD1. The CDR3 sequence is 16 residues long. J gave up 3 bases and V 2 bases, and 4 bases lay outside the gene matches. Germline CDR1 is MNHEY and CDR2 is SVGAGI. The CDR3 loop reads CASSYTGGADTGELFF. The CDR3 coding sequence is TGTGCCAGCAGTTACACAGGGGGCGCGGACACCGGGGAGCTGTTTTTT.

Comments on this clone: At one boundary the junction diverges from the germline segment, which might be a read error. The chain couples TRBV29-1 to TRBJ2-4, with D perhaps matching TRBD1 (6 bases). CDR1 and CDR2 (germline): SQVTM, ANQGSEA. The CDR3 runs 11 residues. This CDR3 is CSVEGGNIQYF. For the CDR3, the DNA is TGCAGCGTCGAAGGGGGAAACATTCAGTACTTC.

The chain employs TRBV7-2 and TRBJ2-3; D is perhaps TRBD1 (6 bases). Germline assignment: CDR1 SGHTA and CDR2 FQGNSA. Trimming removed 1 base from V and 7 bases from J, with 18 bases in between. This CDR3 is built from 16 residues. CDR3 DNA sequence: TGTGCCAGCAGCTTAGTTGGTTCAGGGGTCCGGAATACGCAGTATTTT. Translation: CASSLVGSGVRNTQYF.

The chain links TRBV4-3 to TRBJ2-7, with D maybe TRBD2 (5 bases). Germline values: CDR1 LGHNA, CDR2 YSLEER. V dropped 3 bases and J dropped 5 bases, with 11 bases sitting between them. The CDR3 is 13 amino acids. The DNA for the CDR3 is TGCGCCAGCAGCCACCGGACCGGGGACGAGCAGTACTTC. It encodes CASSHRTGDEQYF.

This clone was counted between two and nine times. CDR3 DNA: TGCGCCAGCAGCCAAGATGGCGTCAGCTCGAGGACTGAAGCTTTCTTT. Its protein product is CASSQDGVSSRTEAFF. The genes are TRBV4-3 and TRBJ1-1; D not certain. Trimming took off 0 bases at V and 5 bases at J, with 16 bases between the two ends. CDR1 is LGHNA, CDR2 YSLEER, per germline. This CDR3 is 16 amino acids long.

This clone was detected only a few times. The V gene is TRBV7-2, the J gene TRBJ1-2; D perhaps matches TRBD1 (6 bases). The CDR3 covers 15 residues. Trimming cost V 1 base and J 7 bases, with 16 bases left between them. CDR1 is SGHTA and CDR2 is FQGNSA in the germline V gene. In DNA form, the CDR3 reads TGTGCCAGCAGCTTAGTTTGGGGGGGCGGAAGTGGCTACACCTTC. Its protein is CASSLVWGGGSGYTF.

The chain combines TRBV6-1 with TRBJ1-6; 7 nucleotides agree with TRBD1. V was pared by 11 bases and J by 11 bases, with 15 bases of the junction left unmatched. CDR1 is MNHNS and CDR2 is SASEGT in the germline V gene. CDR3 size: 14 residues. The CDR3 region has the DNA TGTGCCTCCCGAATCCTTACAGGGGACGCACCCCTCCACTTT. Protein product: CASRILTGDAPLHF.

This clone showed up just a few times. The chain employs TRBV29-1 and TRBJ1-1; a possible D gene is TRBD1 (6 bases). From germline, CDR1 is SQVTM and CDR2 ANQGSEA. CDR3 size: 13 residues. Trimming took 6 bases from V and 5 from J, leaving 16 bases between them. The CDR3 sequence: CSVTGHRRTEAFF. The CDR3 coding sequence is TGCAGCGTAACGGGACACCGACGGACTGAAGCTTTCTTT. The full variable domain, in which reference TRBV29-1 and TRBJ1-1 provide the parts outside the CDR3, is SAVISQKPSRDICQRGTSLTIQCQVDSQVTMMFWYRQQPGQSLTLIATANQGSEATYESGFVIDKFPISRPNLTFSTLTVSNMSPEDSSIYLCSVTGHRRTEAFFGQGTRLTVV.

V usage is TRBV29-1 and J usage is TRBJ2-3; no clear D. Germline CDR1 SQVTM, CDR2 ANQGSEA. Trimming took off 6 bases at V and 2 bases at J, with 6 bases between the two ends. The CDR3 covers 11 residues. The CDR3: CSVRFTDTQYF. CDR3 bases: TGCAGCGTCAGGTTCACAGATACGCAGTATTTT.

This chain links TRBV30 with TRBJ2-1; unclear D gene. V was cut by 6 bases and J by 4 bases, with 22 bases left in between. CDR1 and CDR2 from the germline V gene are GTSNPN and SVGIG (reference sequence). The CDR3 totals 16 residues. DNA for the CDR3: TGTGCCTGCCCGAAGACGACCTTAGGCCGTTACAATGAGCAGTTCTTC. Its protein product is CACPKTTLGRYNEQFF.

In its sample, this clone was seen a few times. The chain employs TRBV5-6 and TRBJ2-7; D remains unclear. This CDR3 spans 12 amino acids. Between the trimmed V and J ends, which lost 1 base and 6 bases, there was a span of 8 bases. Germline CDR1 and CDR2: SGHDT and YYEEEE. The CDR3 is CASSLRVGEQYF. The CDR3 DNA reads TGTGCCAGCAGCTTGAGGGTAGGCGAGCAGTACTTC.

This chain connects TRBV5-1 to TRBJ2-3, with TRBD2 matching over 7 bases. The CDR3 covers 17 residues. Germline V gives CDR1 SGHRS, CDR2 YFSETQ. V was pared by 0 bases and J by 1 base, with 8 bases of the junction left unmatched. The CDR3 spells CASSLGFGGLGTDTQYF. The CDR3 bases are TGCGCCAGCAGCTTGGGCTTCGGAGGACTAGGCACAGATACGCAGTATTTT.

In this sample, this clone turned up a few times. V usage is TRBV27 and J usage is TRBJ1-1, with 7 nucleotides matching TRBD1. The germline V gene encodes CDR1 MNHEY and CDR2 SMNVEV (reference sequence). Germline trimming cut 5 bases from V and 1 base from J; bases unmatched to any gene: 7. The CDR3 is 15 amino acids. The CDR3 reads CASSKQQGRNTEAFF. The DNA for the CDR3 is TGTGCCAGCAGTAAACAACAGGGGCGGAACACTGAAGCTTTCTTT.

The chain couples TRBV5-1 to TRBJ2-3; D possibly corresponds to TRBD2 (5 bases). V was shortened by 4 bases and J by 3 bases, with 15 bases between the two germline ends. This CDR3 region has 15 residues. Germline lookup yields CDR1 SGHRS and CDR2 YFSETQ. The CDR3 coding sequence is TGCGCCAGCAGCCCCAGCGGAGCCAAGACAGATACGCAGTATTTT. Encoded protein: CASSPSGAKTDTQYF.